This paragraph covers one TCR beta chain sequence. This clonotype has at least ten counts. It has no known antigen specificity. No base quality information exists; no much larger clone differs at one position. Every donor in the study was a healthy Caucasian. Three unrelated non-twin adults were additionally sequenced: a male aged 18 to 30, a male aged 50 to 60 and a female aged 50 to 60. Miltenyi CD45RO+ enrichment and human naive T-cell isolation kits were used to isolate memory (CD45RO+) and naive T cells from PBMC. The entry originates in a study of identical twins (dated by TCRdb to 2016 to 2017). For the study in its entirety: To test whether fetal clonotypes persist, the study used deep sequencing on TCR alpha and beta repertoires from monozygotic twins, unrelated adults of various ages, and cord blood. To rule out contamination, the twin experiments were replicated at different times with different library preparation protocols. Overall results and qualifications from the work: Abundant cord blood beta clonotypes carried fewer insertions; young adult naive repertoires showed a weaker similar trend, while memory repertoires showed none. Out-of-frame TCR alpha sharing in monozygotic twins was systematically underestimated by recombination models, whereas sharing between unrelated individuals was in agreement with the recombination models. Invariant T cells such as MAIT and iNKT could partly confound zero-insertion analyses, though diverse VJ usage argued against this for most clonotypes. Compared with coincidental sharing between unrelated individuals, an excess of low generation-probability sequences was observed among out-of-frame TCR alpha sequences shared between twins. Because the same donors could not be followed over many years, conclusions were based on cross-sectional statistical analysis. A weaker excess of twin sharing was found in beta out-of-frame sequences because the signal-to-noise ratio was lowered by fewer shared sequences.

CDR3 length: 14 amino acids, cysteine to phenylalanine. The sequence is cut down to CDR3 DNA, 42 bases in frame from base 1. The V and J ends are trimmed by 0 bases and 6 bases, leaving 9 bases between them. Libraries were prepared through 5' RACE. Reads for this sample came from an Illumina HiSeq 2000. Template switching added a universal primer binding site, and the final cDNA carried a unique molecular identifier that allowed TCR cDNA molecules to be counted accurately. Specific primers in the conserved constant-segment region were used to synthesize first-strand cDNA for the TCR alpha and beta chains. To control for contamination, each cDNA library was double barcoded with a SMART-Mk sample barcode plus Illumina barcodes. TruSeq adapter sequences along with Illumina sample barcodes were introduced in two successive PCR steps. Sequencing of the TCR alpha and beta cDNA libraries was done on the Illumina HiSeq platform using custom primers. In the authors' own workflow: MiGEC was used to process raw reads and extract unique molecular identifiers, and MiXCR was used to find CDR3 positions. For each individual, recombination models were inferred using an EM algorithm with the repgenHMM and IGoR tools. Shared clonotype analysis was performed with the tcR package in R, normalizing sharing by the product of cloneset sizes. To study raw recombination free of thymic and clonal selection effects, out-of-frame nonproductive sequences were analyzed. The raw public reads went through TCRdb reprocessing: fastp at Q25, MiXCR clone calling, in-frame beta chains kept. Under each unique CDR3 protein, matching rows form one entry showing the most common genes and DNA. The V and J calls, along with clone size, are taken from TCRdb and not from the paper's own processing. A total of more than 350,000 distinct CDR3 sequences appear in this sample, about 10% of them only once. The top ten clones comprise 8.5% to 10% of the sample.

This TCR was recovered from a woman aged 45-65 years in good health. Input material: naive T cells sorted from blood. Read against the paper, the sample's cell subset or site label means: cells isolated with a human naive T-cell isolation kit. The sequence links TRBV12-3 or TRBV12-4 to TRBJ1-5, with no confidently assigned D gene. The nucleotide sequence reads TGTGCCAGCAGTTTAGCCCGATCTGGTCAGCCCCAGCATTTT. This translates into CASSLARSGQPQHF.